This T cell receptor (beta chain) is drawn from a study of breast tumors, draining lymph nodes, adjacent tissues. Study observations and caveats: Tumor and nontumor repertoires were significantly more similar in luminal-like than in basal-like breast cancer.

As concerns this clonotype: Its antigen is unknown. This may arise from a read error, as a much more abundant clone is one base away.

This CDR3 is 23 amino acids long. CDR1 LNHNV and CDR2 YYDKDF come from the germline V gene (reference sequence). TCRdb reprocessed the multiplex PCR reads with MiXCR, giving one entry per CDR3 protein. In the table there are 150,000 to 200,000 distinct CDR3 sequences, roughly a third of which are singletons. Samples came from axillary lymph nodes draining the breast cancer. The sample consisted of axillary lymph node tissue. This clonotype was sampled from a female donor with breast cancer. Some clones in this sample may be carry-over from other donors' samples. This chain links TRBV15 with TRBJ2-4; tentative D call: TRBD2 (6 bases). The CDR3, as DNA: TGTGCCGCCAGCAGACACCCATCACCCCTGGGCGCCGGCGTTGGACTAACCAAAAACATTCAGTACTTC. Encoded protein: CAASRHPSPLGAGVGLTKNIQYF.